Shown below are 31 T cell receptor beta chains from a single sample sequenced in a study of T cell responses to AZD1222 COVID-19 vaccine. Profiling relied on immunoSEQ multiplex PCR, and the TCRdb table lists in-frame clones only, not all of them. The sample lists under 70,000 clones, around 84% occurring once. This material consisted of peripheral blood, taken on day 0 of AZD1222 vaccination. The receptors come from an adult in good health.

V is TRBV9 and J is TRBJ1-1, with D uncertain. CDR3 length: 14 residues. Germline CDR1 reads SGDLS; CDR2 reads YYNGEE. Trimming shortened V by 2 bases and J by 4 bases, and 12 bases separated the two germline ends. The CDR3: CASSVGVTGTEAFF. The DNA for the CDR3 is TGTGCCAGCAGCGTTGGGGTGACGGGCACTGAAGCTTTCTTT. Drawing the rest from reference TRBV9 and TRBJ1-1, the complete variable domain is DSGVTQTPKHLITATGQRVTLRCSPRSGDLSVYWYQQSLDQGLQFLIQYYNGEERAKGNILERFSAQQFPDLHSELNLSSLELGDSALYFCASSVGVTGTEAFFGQGTRLTVV.

The V gene is TRBV9, the J gene TRBJ1-5; D unresolved. The ends were cut back, 2 bases at V and 0 bases at J, with 9 bases in the middle. This CDR3 contains 15 residues. Germline V CDR1 and CDR2: SGDLS, YYNGEE. The CDR3 reads CASSVGGISNQPQHF. The CDR3 DNA follows: TGTGCCAGCAGCGTCGGCGGAATTAGCAATCAGCCCCAGCATTTT.

This chain joins TRBV19 and TRBJ2-7, with D perhaps TRBD2 (5 bases). Germline lookup yields CDR1 LNHDA and CDR2 SQIVND (reference sequence). The length of the CDR3 is 14 residues. Trimming removed 3 bases at V and 1 base at J, with 10 bases between. The CDR3 sequence: CASSMTGKSYEQYF. As DNA, the CDR3 is TGTGCCAGTAGTATGACGGGAAAGTCCTACGAGCAGTACTTC.

The rearrangement uses TRBV30 and TRBJ2-7; no definite D call. Germline V gene data show CDR1 as GTSNPN and CDR2 as SVGIG (reference sequence). The CDR3 has 13 amino acids. Trimming shortened V by 1 base and J by 1 base, and 8 bases separated the two germline ends. In DNA form, the CDR3 reads TGTGCCTGGAGTGATCCGCCATCCTACGAGCAGTACTTC. The encoded protein is CAWSDPPSYEQYF.

V and J are TRBV6-2 or TRBV6-3 and TRBJ2-1, with D perhaps TRBD2 (6 bases). Germline V gives CDR1 MNHEY, CDR2 SVGEGT. The CDR3 runs 15 residues. V lost 4 bases and J 7 bases, leaving 17 bases between the germline ends. The CDR3 sequence is CASSSSKYGRNEQFF. Written as DNA, the CDR3 is TGTGCCAGCAGTTCCTCTAAATACGGGAGAAATGAGCAGTTCTTC.

The gene calls are TRBV14 and TRBJ1-1; D unresolved. Looked up from germline, CDR1 is SGHDN and CDR2 is FVKESK. The CDR3 sequence is 15 residues long. V lost 2 bases, J lost 0 bases, and 10 bases lay in between. CDR3 protein: CASSQMAALNTEAFF. The CDR3 DNA reads TGTGCCAGCAGCCAAATGGCAGCCTTGAACACTGAAGCTTTCTTT.

V and J are TRBV9 and TRBJ1-2; tentative D call: TRBD1 (5 bases). Trimming left V 3 bases short and J 9 bases short, with 27 bases between. Germline values: CDR1 SGDLS, CDR2 YYNGEE. The CDR3 runs 17 residues. The CDR3 bases are TGTGCCAGCAGCGCCTCCAGAGACAGCTCCCAGGTGATGAGCTACACCTTC. This gives the protein CASSASRDSSQVMSYTF. Full variable domain (rest looked up from reference TRBV9 and TRBJ1-2): DSGVTQTPKHLITATGQRVTLRCSPRSGDLSVYWYQQSLDQGLQFLIQYYNGEERAKGNILERFSAQQFPDLHSELNLSSLELGDSALYFCASSASRDSSQVMSYTFGSGTRLTVV.

The V gene is TRBV3-1 (or the pseudogene TRBV3-2), the J gene TRBJ1-6, with 9 bases identical to TRBD1. This CDR3 has 16 amino acids. With 0 bases clipped from V and 6 bases from J, the junction kept 3 bases outside the gene matches. Looked up from germline, CDR1 is LGHDT and CDR2 is YNNKEL (reference sequence). CDR3 region: CASSQDGQGINSPLHF. The CDR3 bases are TGTGCCAGCAGCCAAGACGGACAGGGGATTAATTCACCCCTCCACTTT.

The chain carries TRBV7-9 and TRBJ1-4; D unresolved. In germline, CDR1 is SEHNR, CDR2 FQNEAQ (reference sequence). Deletions cut 6 bases from V and 0 bases from J, with 11 bases between. The CDR3 loop spans 15 amino acids. CDR3 protein: CASRPPTTTNEKLFF. For the CDR3, the DNA is TGTGCCAGCAGGCCCCCGACGACAACTAATGAAAAACTGTTTTTT.

The chain is built from TRBV9 and TRBJ1-2; D possibly corresponds to TRBD1 (5 bases). CDR3 size: 14 residues. The V end lost 4 bases, the J end lost 4 bases, and 14 bases lay between the germline ends. The V gene's germline CDR1 is SGDLS and CDR2 YYNGEE. CDR3 DNA: TGTGCCAGCAGCCCTCTTTCGGGGGTCTATGGCTACACCTTC. Encoded protein: CASSPLSGVYGYTF.

V gene TRBV7-2 combines with J gene TRBJ2-1, with 7 bases matching TRBD2. This CDR3 is built from 15 residues. The junction had 3 bases not matched to a gene; V was cut back by 0 bases and J by 4 bases. Looked up from germline, CDR1 is SGHTA and CDR2 is FQGNSA. This chain's CDR3 is CASSLAGTIYNEQFF. CDR3 bases: TGTGCCAGCAGCTTAGCCGGGACTATATACAATGAGCAGTTCTTC.

This clone was detected a few times. This sequence joins TRBV5-8 and TRBJ2-7; no definite D call. V lost 1 base, J lost 5 bases, and 13 bases lay in between. The CDR3 is 14 residues long. Germline V gene sequence: CDR1 SGHTS, CDR2 YDEGEE. The chain's CDR3 is CASSLWGRSDEQYF. In DNA, the CDR3 is TGTGCCAGCAGCTTGTGGGGAAGGTCAGACGAGCAGTACTTC.

This clone was found a few times. CDR3 DNA: TGTGCCATCAGTGTAGGACAGGGTGGCTACACCTTC. This encodes CAISVGQGGYTF. This sequence joins TRBV10-3 and TRBJ1-2; TRBD1 agrees at 8 bases. This CDR3 comprises 12 residues. Germline assignment: CDR1 ENHRY and CDR2 SYGVKD. J gave up 7 bases and V 4 bases, and 2 bases lay outside the gene matches.

The CDR3 region has the DNA TGTGCCAGCAGTGACAGGGTGGGTCGTGGCTACACCTTC. As protein: CASSDRVGRGYTF. The chain recombines TRBV25-1 with TRBJ1-2, with a tentative D call TRBD1 (5 bases). From germline, CDR1 is MGHDK and CDR2 SYGVNS. The CDR3 spans 13 residues. The ends were cut back, 3 bases at V and 7 bases at J, with 12 bases in the middle.

CDR3 region: CASSPTKTMANPSEKLFF. In DNA, the CDR3 is TGTGCCAGCTCACCGACCAAAACGATGGCCAACCCCTCCGAAAAACTGTTTTTT. The V and J genes are TRBV18 and TRBJ1-4; D gene unclear. From germline, CDR1 is KGHSH and CDR2 LQKENI. V lost 3 bases, J lost 8 bases, and 25 bases lay in between. There are 18 residues in the CDR3.

V gene TRBV19 combines with J gene TRBJ2-5, with D possibly called TRBD1 or TRBD2 (5 bases each). Per the germline V gene, CDR1 is LNHDA and CDR2 is SQIVND (reference sequence). Trimming took off 6 bases at V and 5 bases at J, with 16 bases between the two ends. CDR3 length: 14 residues. The CDR3 coding sequence is TGTGCCAGTAGCCCCGGTTGGGACCGGGAGACCCAGTACTTC. Encoded protein: CASSPGWDRETQYF.

J is TRBJ1-1 and V is TRBV6-2 or TRBV6-3; D gene unclear. V lost 0 bases, J lost 5 bases, and 10 bases lay in between. Germline V gene sequence: CDR1 MNHEY, CDR2 SVGEGT. The CDR3 is 14 amino acids. Here the CDR3 reads CASSYSDGKTEAFF. For the CDR3, the DNA is TGTGCCAGCAGTTACTCGGACGGAAAAACTGAAGCTTTCTTT.

This clone was picked up a small number of times. The chain is built from TRBV5-1 and TRBJ2-1; maybe TRBD2 (6 bases). Germline CDR1 SGHRS, CDR2 YFSETQ. V was shortened by 1 base and J by 2 bases, with 10 bases between the two germline ends. The length of the CDR3 is 15 residues. CDR3 protein: CASSLIAVTYNEQFF. CDR3 bases: TGCGCCAGCAGCTTGATAGCGGTCACCTACAATGAGCAGTTCTTC.

The chain links TRBV19 to TRBJ2-2; 11 nucleotides match TRBD1. Germline CDR1 LNHDA, CDR2 SQIVND (reference sequence). With 9 bases clipped from V and 2 bases from J, the junction kept 8 bases outside the gene matches. CDR3 length: 16 amino acids. CDR3 amino acids: CASWDRGAVNTGELFF. CDR3 nucleotides: TGTGCCAGCTGGGACAGGGGGGCCGTAAACACCGGGGAGCTGTTTTTT.

This chain joins TRBV10-3 and TRBJ2-6; D might be TRBD1 (6 bases). V shed 4 bases and J shed 0 bases, with 19 bases lying between them. The CDR3 runs to 19 residues. CDR1 is ENHRY and CDR2 is SYGVKD in the germline V gene. CDR3 in DNA: TGTGCCATCAGTGCCCAGGGTGGGGACACTGGCTCTGGGGCCAACGTCCTGACTTTC. Translating it yields CAISAQGGDTGSGANVLTF.

The genes are TRBV6-2 or TRBV6-3 and TRBJ1-5; possible D gene TRBD1, 6 bases. Germline-derived CDR1 and CDR2 are MNHEY and SVGEGT. The CDR3 length is 14 residues. V lost 2 bases and J 6 bases, leaving 11 bases between the germline ends. The CDR3 loop is CASSYLGGSQPQHF. CDR3 sequence (DNA): TGTGCCAGCAGTTACCTCGGGGGCAGTCAGCCCCAGCATTTT.

The rearrangement links TRBV28 to TRBJ2-5, with TRBD2 identical over 8 bases. The germline V gene has CDR1 MDHEN and CDR2 SYDVKM. The CDR3 runs 14 residues. The V gene end was trimmed by 5 bases and the J gene end by 4 bases; junction bases not matched to a gene: 6. The CDR3 DNA follows: TGTGCCAGCAGTCGTGAGCGGGGGAGAGAGACCCAGTACTTC. This codes for CASSRERGRETQYF.

The chain has TRBV6-5 and TRBJ1-1; a possible D gene is TRBD1 (5 bases). CDR3 length: 13 amino acids. Trimming pared 10 bases from V and 1 base from J, leaving 13 bases between. The germline CDR1 and CDR2 sequences are MNHEY and SVGAGI. CDR3: CATIQGWNTEAFF. The CDR3 bases are TGTGCCACCATCCAGGGATGGAACACTGAAGCTTTCTTT.

The gene calls are TRBV18 and TRBJ2-7; TRBD1 aligns across 9 bases. V shed 2 bases, J shed 2 bases, and the junction held 4 bases outside the gene matches. Looked up from germline, CDR1 is KGHSH and CDR2 is LQKENI. The CDR3 runs to 15 residues. The CDR3 DNA is TGTGCCAGCTCACCAAACAACAGGGGGCCCTACGAGCAGTACTTC. Its protein is CASSPNNRGPYEQYF.

The CDR3 DNA reads TGTGCCAGCAACGAACAGGGGGAAGTCTACAATGAGCAGTTCTTC. It codes for CASNEQGEVYNEQFF. The rearrangement links TRBV7-9 to TRBJ2-1; 8 bases match TRBD1. The V gene's germline CDR1 is SEHNR and CDR2 FQNEAQ (reference sequence). This CDR3 has 15 residues. With 7 bases clipped from V and 3 bases from J, the junction kept 8 bases outside the gene matches.

The V gene is TRBV7-3, the J gene TRBJ1-2; a weak D match, TRBD1 (5 bases). There are 13 residues in the CDR3. Per the germline V gene, CDR1 is SGHTA and CDR2 is FQGTGA. Trimming removed 0 bases from V and 8 bases from J, with 10 bases in between. CDR3 sequence (DNA): TGTGCCAGCAGCTTAACCCACTCAGGGGGCTACACCTTC. Residues: CASSLTHSGGYTF.

The chain employs TRBV7-3 and TRBJ1-2; no firm D call. V dropped 5 bases and J dropped 7 bases, with 14 bases sitting between them. The CDR3 is 13 amino acids. Germline CDR1 is SGHTA and CDR2 is FQGTGA. CDR3 loop: CASSPTGVGGYTF. The CDR3 DNA sequence: TGTGCCAGCAGCCCTACCGGGGTAGGTGGCTACACCTTC.

The chain couples TRBV28 to TRBJ1-2; possibly TRBD1 for D (6 bases). In germline, CDR1 is MDHEN, CDR2 SYDVKM. The CDR3 runs to 12 residues. The V end lost 10 bases, the J end lost 4 bases, and 13 bases lay between the germline ends. CDR3 sequence (DNA): TGTGCCACCCAGGGGACGACCTATGGCTACACCTTC. This sequence encodes CATQGTTYGYTF.

In this sample, this clone turned up a few times. J is TRBJ1-6 and V is TRBV10-2, with unresolved D. Germline lookup yields CDR1 WSHSY and CDR2 SAAADI. The CDR3 totals 17 residues. Between the trimmed V and J ends, which lost 3 bases and 9 bases, there was a span of 21 bases. CDR3 residues: CASSELGSGREFSPLHF. Here the CDR3 DNA reads TGCGCCAGCAGTGAACTAGGTTCAGGTCGTGAATTTTCACCCCTCCACTTT.

The chain carries TRBV28 and TRBJ2-7, with 9 bases lining up with TRBD1. V lost 1 base, J lost 4 bases, and 5 bases stayed unmatched. The germline gives CDR1 MDHEN, CDR2 SYDVKM. The CDR3 sequence is 15 residues long. The CDR3 DNA reads as TGTGCCAGCAGTTTATTGGGGACAGGGTTTTACGAGCAGTACTTC. Its translation is CASSLLGTGFYEQYF. The full variable domain, with the rest looked up from reference TRBV28 and TRBJ2-7, is DVKVTQSSRYLVKRTGEKVFLECVQDMDHENMFWYRQDPGLGLRLIYFSYDVKMKEKGDIPEGYSVSREKKERFSLILESASTNQTSMYLCASSLLGTGFYEQYFGPGTRLTVT.

The chain uses TRBV6-5 and TRBJ1-6, with D possibly TRBD1 on 6 matching bases. Germline assignment: CDR1 MNHEY and CDR2 SVGAGI. This CDR3 has 15 residues. Trimming removed 6 bases at V and 6 bases at J, with 15 bases between. CDR3 residues: CASSLQGFSNSPLHF. DNA for the CDR3: TGTGCCAGCAGCTTACAGGGTTTCAGTAATTCACCCCTCCACTTT.